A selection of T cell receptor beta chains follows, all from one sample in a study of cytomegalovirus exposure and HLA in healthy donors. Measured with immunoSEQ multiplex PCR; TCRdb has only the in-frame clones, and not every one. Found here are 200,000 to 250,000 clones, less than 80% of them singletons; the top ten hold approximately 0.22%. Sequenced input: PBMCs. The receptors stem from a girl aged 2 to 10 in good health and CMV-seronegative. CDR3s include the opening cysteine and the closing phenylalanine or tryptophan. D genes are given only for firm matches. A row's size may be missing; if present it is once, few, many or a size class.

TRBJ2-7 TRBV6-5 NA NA CASSLERSSSYEQYF TGTGCCAGCAGCCTAGAGCGGAGTTCCTCCTACGAGCAGTACTTC
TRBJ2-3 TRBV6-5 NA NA CASSLASTDTQYF TGTGCCAGCAGTCTAGCTAGCACAGATACGCAGTATTTT
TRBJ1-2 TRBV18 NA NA CASSPGSDYGYTF TGTGCCAGCTCACCTGGTAGCGACTATGGCTACACCTTC
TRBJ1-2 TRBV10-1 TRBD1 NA CASSPRDRGPSNYGYTF TGCGCCAGCAGTCCCCGGGACAGGGGTCCTTCTAACTATGGCTACACCTTC
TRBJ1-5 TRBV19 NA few CASSIPGLSNQPQHF TGTGCCAGTAGTATTCCAGGCCTGAGCAATCAGCCCCAGCATTTT
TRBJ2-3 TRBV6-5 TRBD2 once CASSLAGGLSTDTQYF TGTGCCAGCAGTTTAGCGGGGGGGCTGAGCACAGATACGCAGTATTTT
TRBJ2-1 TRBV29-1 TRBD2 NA CSVEELAGPYNEQFF TGCAGCGTTGAAGAACTAGCGGGCCCCTACAATGAGCAGTTCTTC
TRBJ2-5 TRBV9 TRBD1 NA CASSAGTGDAVTQYF TGTGCCAGCAGCGCTGGGACAGGGGACGCTGTGACCCAGTACTTC
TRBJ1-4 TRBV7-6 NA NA CASSLGRKDRLNEKLFF TGTGCCAGCAGCTTAGGAAGGAAGGACAGACTTAATGAAAAACTGTTTTTT
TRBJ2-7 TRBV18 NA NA CASSLGQMFSYEQYF TGTGCCAGCTCACTTGGACAGATGTTCTCCTACGAGCAGTACTTC
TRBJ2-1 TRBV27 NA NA CASSLRGTYNEQFF TGTGCCAGCAGTTTACGGGGGACTTACAATGAGCAGTTCTTC
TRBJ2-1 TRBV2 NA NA CASRGSGGEQFF TGTGCCAGCAGGGGGAGTGGGGGGGAGCAGTTCTTC
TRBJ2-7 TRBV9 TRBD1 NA CASSGQAFGTEQYF TGTGCCAGCAGTGGACAGGCCTTCGGGACCGAGCAGTACTTC
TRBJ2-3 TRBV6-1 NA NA CASKGDSSTDTQYF TGTGCCAGCAAAGGGGATTCTAGCACAGATACGCAGTATTTT
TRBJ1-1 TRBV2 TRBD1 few CASRERQGMNTEAFF TGTGCCAGCAGGGAAAGACAGGGAATGAACACTGAAGCTTTCTTT
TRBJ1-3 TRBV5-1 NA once CASSLGQPRNTIYF TGCGCCAGCAGCTTGGGACAGCCTAGAAACACCATATATTTT
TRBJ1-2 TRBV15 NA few CATSRDWGGNYGYTF TGTGCCACCAGCAGAGATTGGGGGGGAAACTATGGCTACACCTTC
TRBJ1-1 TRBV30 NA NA CAWSVWQGFGGAFF TGTGCCTGGAGTGTATGGCAGGGCTTTGGTGGAGCTTTCTTT
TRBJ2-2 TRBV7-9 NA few CASNAGAGGSRELFF TGTGCCAGCAACGCGGGGGCAGGGGGCTCGAGGGAGCTGTTTTTT
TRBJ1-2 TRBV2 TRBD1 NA CASSDPGQGQGTPGGYTF TGTGCCAGCAGTGACCCAGGCCAGGGACAGGGAACGCCTGGCGGCTACACCTTC
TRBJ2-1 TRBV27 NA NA CASSFPGGYNEQFF TGTGCCAGCAGTTTTCCAGGGGGGTACAATGAGCAGTTCTTC
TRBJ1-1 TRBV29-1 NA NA CSVVQGLNTEAFF TGCAGCGTTGTACAGGGATTGAACACTGAAGCTTTCTTT
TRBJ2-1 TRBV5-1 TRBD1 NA CASSLQGALANEQFF TGCGCCAGCAGCTTGCAGGGGGCTTTGGCCAATGAGCAGTTCTTC
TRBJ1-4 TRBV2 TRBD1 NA CASNGQGREKLFF TGTGCCAGCAATGGACAGGGGAGGGAAAAACTGTTTTTT
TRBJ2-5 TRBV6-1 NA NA CASSEAPGEETQYF TGTGCCAGCAGTGAAGCGCCCGGGGAAGAGACCCAGTACTTC
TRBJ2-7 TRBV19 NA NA CASSPNSYEQYF TGTGCCAGTAGTCCTAACAGCTACGAGCAGTACTTC
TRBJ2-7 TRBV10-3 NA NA CAISDYSMRGGRPYEQYF TGTGCCATCAGTGATTACTCGATGCGCGGGGGCAGGCCCTACGAGCAGTACTTC
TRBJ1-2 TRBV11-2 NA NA CASSLDQGKEGYTF TGTGCCAGCAGCTTAGATCAGGGGAAGGAGGGCTACACCTTC
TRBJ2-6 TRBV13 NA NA CASSFSGANVLTF TGTGCCAGCAGCTTTAGCGGGGCCAACGTCCTGACTTTC
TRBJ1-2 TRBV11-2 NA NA CASSSLGTSGYTF TGTGCCAGCAGCTCCCTAGGAACTAGTGGCTACACCTTC
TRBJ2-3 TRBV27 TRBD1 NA CASSLDRGLDTQYF TGTGCCAGCAGTTTGGACAGGGGGTTAGATACGCAGTATTTT
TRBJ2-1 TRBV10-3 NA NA CAISESSVRSYNEQFF TGTGCCATCAGTGAGTCGTCCGTCCGCTCCTACAATGAGCAGTTCTTC
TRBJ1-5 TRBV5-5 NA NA CASSRTPAGQPQHF TGTGCCAGCAGCCGGACTCCTGCGGGACAGCCCCAGCATTTT
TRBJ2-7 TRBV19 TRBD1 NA CASSNRGTSYEQYF TGTGCCAGTAGCAACAGGGGAACCTCCTACGAGCAGTACTTC
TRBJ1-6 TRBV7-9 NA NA CASTRREGTISPLHF TGTGCCAGCACCCGCCGGGAGGGAACGATTTCACCCCTCCACTTT
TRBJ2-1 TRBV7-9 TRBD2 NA CASSLAGGGSYNEQFF TGTGCCAGCAGCTTAGCAGGCGGGGGCTCCTACAATGAGCAGTTCTTC
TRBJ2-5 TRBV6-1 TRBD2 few CAGSGAGQETQYF TGTGCCGGTAGCGGGGCCGGCCAAGAGACCCAGTACTTC
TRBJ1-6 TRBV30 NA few CAWSRAAFNSPLHF TGTGCCTGGAGCAGGGCGGCATTTAATTCACCCCTCCACTTT
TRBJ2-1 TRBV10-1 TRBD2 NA CASSPIPIAGSSYNEQFF TGCGCCAGCAGTCCGATTCCCATAGCGGGGAGCTCCTACAATGAGCAGTTCTTC
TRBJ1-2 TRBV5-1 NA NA CASSLDSSYGYTF TGCGCCAGCAGCCTGGACAGTTCCTATGGCTACACCTTC
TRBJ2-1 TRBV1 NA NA CTSSQRDTVDLYNEQFF TGCACCAGCAGCCAACGGGACACCGTAGATCTCTACAATGAGCAGTTCTTC
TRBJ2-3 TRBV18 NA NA CASSQLPGSDTQYF TGTGCCAGCTCTCAGCTTCCGGGGTCGGATACGCAGTATTTT
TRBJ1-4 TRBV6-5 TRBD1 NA CASSYSVRGLEKLFF TGTGCCAGCAGTTACTCCGTCAGGGGGCTTGAAAAACTGTTTTTT
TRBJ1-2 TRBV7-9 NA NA CSSSLQAGGYTF TGTTCCAGCAGCTTACAGGCGGGTGGCTACACCTTC
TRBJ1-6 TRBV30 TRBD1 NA CAWAGQGNNSPLHF TGTGCCTGGGCCGGACAGGGGAATAATTCACCCCTCCACTTT
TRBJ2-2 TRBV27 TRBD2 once CASTNSGAGGELFF TGTGCCAGCACCAATAGCGGGGCGGGCGGGGAGCTGTTTTTT
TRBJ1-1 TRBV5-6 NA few CASSSRFMVNTEAFF TGTGCCAGCAGCTCCCGGTTTATGGTGAACACTGAAGCTTTCTTT
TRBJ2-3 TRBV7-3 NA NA CASSLLAGATTDTQYF TGTGCCAGCAGCTTACTGGCGGGGGCCACGACAGATACGCAGTATTTT
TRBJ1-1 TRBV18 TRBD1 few CASSPILTGDTEAFF TGTGCCAGCTCACCCATATTGACAGGGGACACTGAAGCTTTCTTT
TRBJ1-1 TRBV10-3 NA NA CAITQGARYTEAFF TGTGCCATCACTCAGGGCGCGAGGTACACTGAAGCTTTCTTT
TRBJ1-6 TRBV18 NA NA CASSPDGNSPLHF TGTGCCAGCTCACCAGACGGGAATTCACCCCTCCACTTT
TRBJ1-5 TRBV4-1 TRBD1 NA CASSQTGGGEPQHF TGCGCCAGCAGCCAGACAGGGGGCGGAGAGCCCCAGCATTTT
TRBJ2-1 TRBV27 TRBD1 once CASSSSGTGQFF TGTGCCAGCAGTTCCTCCGGGACAGGCCAGTTCTTC
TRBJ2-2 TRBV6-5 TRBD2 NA CASSPSGISTGELFF TGTGCCAGCAGTCCGAGCGGGATATCCACCGGGGAGCTGTTTTTT
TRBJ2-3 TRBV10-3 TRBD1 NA CAISESRGRSTDTQYF TGTGCCATCAGTGAGTCAAGGGGGCGAAGCACAGATACGCAGTATTTT
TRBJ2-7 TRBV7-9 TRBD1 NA CASSRTGSHEQYF TGTGCCAGCAGCCGGACAGGTTCTCACGAGCAGTACTTC
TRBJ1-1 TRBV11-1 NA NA CASSLENRLNTEAFF TGTGCCAGCAGCTTAGAGAACAGACTGAACACTGAAGCTTTCTTT
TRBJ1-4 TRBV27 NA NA CASSRAGDEKLFF TGTGCCAGCAGTCGGGCAGGGGATGAAAAACTGTTTTTT